The sequence of this TCR beta chain was determined in a study of OX40 agonist ivuxolimab in advanced cancers. This CDR3 comprises 15 residues. Looked up from germline, CDR1 is WSHSY and CDR2 is SAAADI. J was trimmed by 6 bases and V by 0 bases; bases with no gene match: 4. This table comes from immunoSEQ multiplex PCR, and its TCRdb copy is limited to in-frame clones, with some not included. The repertoire holds about 50,000 clones, with 88% as singletons. This clone is a singleton in its sample. The V call is TRBV10-2, the J call TRBJ2-3, with 9 bases matching TRBD2. Sequencing used CD4+ or CD8+ T cells sorted from blood, obtained in a trial of the OX40 agonist ivuxolimab. This sequence originates from an adult with an advanced solid tumor such as melanoma, head and neck, liver or kidney cancer. The CDR3 nucleotides read TGCGCCAGCAGTGAGTCCGGGACTAGCTCGGATACGCAGTATTTT. Translating it yields CASSESGTSSDTQYF.